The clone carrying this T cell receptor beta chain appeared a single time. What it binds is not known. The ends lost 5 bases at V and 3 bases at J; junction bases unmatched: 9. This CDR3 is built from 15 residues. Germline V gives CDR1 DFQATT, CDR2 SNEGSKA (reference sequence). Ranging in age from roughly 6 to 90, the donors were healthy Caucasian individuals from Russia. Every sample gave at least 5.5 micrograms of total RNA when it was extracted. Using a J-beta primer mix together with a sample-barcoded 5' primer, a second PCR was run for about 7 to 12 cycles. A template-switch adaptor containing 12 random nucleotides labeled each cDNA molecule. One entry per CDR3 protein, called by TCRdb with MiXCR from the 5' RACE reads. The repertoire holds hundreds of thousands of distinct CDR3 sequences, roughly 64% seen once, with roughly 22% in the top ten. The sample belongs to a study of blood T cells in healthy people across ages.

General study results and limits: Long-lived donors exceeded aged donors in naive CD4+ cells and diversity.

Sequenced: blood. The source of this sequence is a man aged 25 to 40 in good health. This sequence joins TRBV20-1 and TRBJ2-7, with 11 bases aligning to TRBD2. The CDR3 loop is CSAQKRTSGYYEQYF. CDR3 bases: TGCAGTGCTCAAAAAAGGACTAGCGGGTACTACGAGCAGTACTTC.